This T cell receptor (beta chain) was profiled in a study of cytomegalovirus exposure and HLA in healthy donors. Study background: Earlier findings included about 120 million unique TCR beta sequences obtained from 150 million to 200 million T cells. The study, taken as a whole, reports: Cytomegalovirus-associated TCR beta chains were listed, numbering more than 150. Some highly shared sequence variants likely arose as a pipeline artifact.

The study ran its PCR with 60 Vbeta and 13 Jbeta primers. Profiling relied on immunoSEQ multiplex PCR, and the TCRdb table lists in-frame clones only, not all of them. The sample includes some 140,000 clones, roughly 80% seen only once; the top ten take roughly 1%. In regard to this clone: Its antigen is not identified.

This receptor was taken from a man aged 18 to 29 in good health and CMV-seronegative. The sample taken for sequencing was PBMCs.

The chain's CDR3 is CASNPTASPEQFF. CDR3 DNA: TGTGCCAGCAATCCTACAGCCTCCCCCGAGCAGTTCTTC. V usage is TRBV2 and J usage is TRBJ2-1; D gene unclear. The germline V gene encodes CDR1 SNHLY and CDR2 FYNNEI. Trimming removed 7 bases from V and 10 bases from J, with 17 bases in between. The CDR3 is 13 amino acids.